Following are 5 T cell receptor beta chains from one sample sequenced in a study of T cell responses to AZD1222 COVID-19 vaccine (dated by TCRdb to about 2021). Preparation of the library involved the immunoSEQ multiplex PCR assay. TCRdb retrieved this table from immuneACCESS and kept in-frame rearrangements only. Not all clones are present; in checked studies, unresolved V genes account for under half, and no reason is known for the remainder. This sample holds more than 50,000 clones; 87% were observed only once. Jointly, the top ten make up roughly 3% of the sample. The intended sense of this specimen's time point label: about 28 days (+/-7) after the second vaccine dose. Specimen: peripheral blood, collected 28 days after the second AZD1222 dose. The source is an adult who received the AZD1222 COVID-19 vaccine.

The genes are TRBV10-3 and TRBJ2-3; maybe TRBD1 (6 bases). V was trimmed by 8 bases and J by 5 bases, leaving 23 bases between them. There are 16 residues in the CDR3. The germline V gene has CDR1 ENHRY and CDR2 SYGVKD. CDR3 protein: CAIGQGAGESLDTQYF. In DNA, the CDR3 is TGTGCCATCGGTCAAGGCGCAGGGGAAAGTCTAGATACGCAGTATTTT.

This sequence joins TRBV7-3 and TRBJ2-5; 8 bases match TRBD2. CDR1 SGHTA and CDR2 FQGTGA come from the germline V gene. CDR3 size: 15 residues. The trim removed 5 bases at V and 2 bases at J, leaving 7 bases unmatched. CDR3 sequence reads: CASSPQAGVQETQYF. The DNA of the CDR3 is TGTGCCAGCAGCCCCCAAGCGGGAGTACAAGAGACCCAGTACTTC.

Comment on this clone: One junction end does not reproduce the germline sequence, and a read error may be involved. The chain links TRBV7-7 to TRBJ2-2; 8 bases agree with TRBD2. Germline values: CDR1 SSHAT, CDR2 FNYEAQ (reference sequence). The CDR3 loop spans 15 amino acids. CDR3 nucleotide sequence: TGTGCTAGCAGCCTTCGGGGGGGAGGCACCGGGGAGCTGTTTTTT. This translates into CASSLRGGGTGELFF.

The V call is TRBV4-1, the J call TRBJ2-1; TRBD2 is a possible D gene (6 bases). The CDR3 runs to 13 residues. V was pared by 4 bases and J by 10 bases, with 14 bases between. Germline values: CDR1 MGHRA, CDR2 YSYEKL. DNA of the CDR3: TGCGCCAGCAGCCCCATAGCGGAAGAGGAGCAGTTCTTC. It encodes CASSPIAEEEQFF.

In this sample, this clone turned up a few times. The gene calls are TRBV5-8 and TRBJ2-7, with 10 bases that match TRBD2. The CDR3 is 16 residues long. The V gene's germline CDR1 is SGHTS and CDR2 YDEGEE. With V trimmed by 5 bases and J by 7 bases, 15 bases remained unmatched. CDR3 residues: CASSREGLAGVGEQYF. CDR3 coding DNA: TGTGCCAGCAGTCGGGAAGGGCTAGCGGGGGTCGGTGAGCAGTACTTC.